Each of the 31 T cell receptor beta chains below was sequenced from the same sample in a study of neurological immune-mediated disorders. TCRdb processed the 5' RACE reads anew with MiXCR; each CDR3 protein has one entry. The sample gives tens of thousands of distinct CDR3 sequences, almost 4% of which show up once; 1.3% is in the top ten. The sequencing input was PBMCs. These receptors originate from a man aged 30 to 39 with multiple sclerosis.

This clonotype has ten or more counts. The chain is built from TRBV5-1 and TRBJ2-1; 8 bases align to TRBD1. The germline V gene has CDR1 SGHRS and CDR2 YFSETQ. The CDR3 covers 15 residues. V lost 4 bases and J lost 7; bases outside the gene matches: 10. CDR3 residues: CASSIGQGSINEQFF. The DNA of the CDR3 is TGCGCCAGCAGCATTGGACAGGGTTCTATTAATGAGCAGTTCTTC.

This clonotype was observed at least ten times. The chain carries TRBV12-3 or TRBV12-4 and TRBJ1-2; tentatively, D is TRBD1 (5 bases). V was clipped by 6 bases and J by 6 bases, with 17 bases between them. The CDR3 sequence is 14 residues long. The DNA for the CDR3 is TGTGCCAGCAGCCTCCCCCCGGGGGGGAATGGCTACACCTTC. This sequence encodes CASSLPPGGNGYTF.

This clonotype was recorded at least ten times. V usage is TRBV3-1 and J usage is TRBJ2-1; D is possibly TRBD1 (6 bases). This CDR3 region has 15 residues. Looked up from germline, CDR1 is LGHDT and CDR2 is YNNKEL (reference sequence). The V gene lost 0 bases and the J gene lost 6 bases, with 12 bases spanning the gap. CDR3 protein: CASSQDRGWGNEQFF. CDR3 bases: TGTGCCAGCAGCCAAGACAGGGGCTGGGGCAATGAGCAGTTCTTC.

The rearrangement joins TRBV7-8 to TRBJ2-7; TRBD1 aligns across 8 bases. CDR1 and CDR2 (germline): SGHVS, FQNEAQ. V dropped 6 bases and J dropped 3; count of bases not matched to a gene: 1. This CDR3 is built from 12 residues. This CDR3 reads CASRQGDYEQYF. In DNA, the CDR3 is TGTGCCAGCAGACAGGGGGACTACGAGCAGTACTTC.

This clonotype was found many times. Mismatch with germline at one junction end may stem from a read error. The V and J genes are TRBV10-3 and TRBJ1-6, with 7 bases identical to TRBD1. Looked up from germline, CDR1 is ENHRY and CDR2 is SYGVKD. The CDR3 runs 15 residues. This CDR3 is CATEGADYMRSPLNF. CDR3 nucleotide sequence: TGTGCCACCGAGGGGGCGGACTACATGAGGTCACCCCTCAACTTT.

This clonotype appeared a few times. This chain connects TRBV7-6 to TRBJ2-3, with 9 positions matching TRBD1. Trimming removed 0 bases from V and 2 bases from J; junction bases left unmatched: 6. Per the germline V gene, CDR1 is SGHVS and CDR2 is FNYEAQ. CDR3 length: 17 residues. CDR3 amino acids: CASSLAYRGLYTDTQYF. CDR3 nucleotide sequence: TGTGCCAGCAGCTTAGCGTACAGGGGGCTTTACACAGATACGCAGTATTTT.

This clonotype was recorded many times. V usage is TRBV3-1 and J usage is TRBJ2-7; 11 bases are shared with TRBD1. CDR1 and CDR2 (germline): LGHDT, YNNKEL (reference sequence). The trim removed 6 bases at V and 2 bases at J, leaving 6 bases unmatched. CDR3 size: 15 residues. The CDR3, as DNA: TGTGCCAGCAGTTTCGGACAGGGGGCCACCTACGAGCAGTACTTC. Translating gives CASSFGQGATYEQYF.

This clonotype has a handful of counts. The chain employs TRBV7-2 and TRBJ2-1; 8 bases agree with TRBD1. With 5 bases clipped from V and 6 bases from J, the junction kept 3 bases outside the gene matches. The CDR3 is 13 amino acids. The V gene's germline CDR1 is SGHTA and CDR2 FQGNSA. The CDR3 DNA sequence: TGTGCCAGCAGCCGACAGGGGCCCAATGAGCAGTTCTTC. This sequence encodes CASSRQGPNEQFF.

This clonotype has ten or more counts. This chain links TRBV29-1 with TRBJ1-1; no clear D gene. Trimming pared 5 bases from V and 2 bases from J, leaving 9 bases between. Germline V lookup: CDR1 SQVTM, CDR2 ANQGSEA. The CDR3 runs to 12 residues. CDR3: CSVWLSNTEAFF. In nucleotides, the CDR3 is TGCAGCGTTTGGTTATCCAACACTGAAGCTTTCTTT.

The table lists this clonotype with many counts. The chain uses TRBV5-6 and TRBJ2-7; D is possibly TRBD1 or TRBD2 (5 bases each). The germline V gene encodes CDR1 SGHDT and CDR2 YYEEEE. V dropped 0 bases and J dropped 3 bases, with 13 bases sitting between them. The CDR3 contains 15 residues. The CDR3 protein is CASSLARGLSYEQYF. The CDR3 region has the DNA TGTGCCAGCAGCTTGGCGAGGGGCCTGAGCTACGAGCAGTACTTC.

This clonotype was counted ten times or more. DNA for the CDR3: TGTGCCAGCATCCCTCGAAAGCGGGGCAGTCAGCCCCAGCATTTT. This gives the protein CASIPRKRGSQPQHF. The chain is built from TRBV6-5 and TRBJ1-5; weak D call: TRBD1 (5 bases). The CDR3 loop spans 15 amino acids. Germline V CDR1 and CDR2: MNHEY, SVGAGI. V gave up 7 bases and J gave up 6 bases, with 19 bases separating them.

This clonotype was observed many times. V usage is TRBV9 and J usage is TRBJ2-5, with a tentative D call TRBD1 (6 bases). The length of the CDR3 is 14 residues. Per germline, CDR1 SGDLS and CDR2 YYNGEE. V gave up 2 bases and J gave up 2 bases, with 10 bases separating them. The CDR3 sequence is CASSVDRTQETQYF. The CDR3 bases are TGTGCCAGCAGCGTCGACAGGACACAAGAGACCCAGTACTTC.

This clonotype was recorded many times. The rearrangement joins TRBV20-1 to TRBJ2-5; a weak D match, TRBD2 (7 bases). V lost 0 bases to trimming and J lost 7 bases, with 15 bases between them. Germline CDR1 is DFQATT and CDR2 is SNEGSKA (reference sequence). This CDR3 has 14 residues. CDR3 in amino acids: CSARERGGPGTQYF. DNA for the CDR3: TGCAGTGCTAGAGAGAGGGGGGGGCCGGGGACCCAGTACTTC.

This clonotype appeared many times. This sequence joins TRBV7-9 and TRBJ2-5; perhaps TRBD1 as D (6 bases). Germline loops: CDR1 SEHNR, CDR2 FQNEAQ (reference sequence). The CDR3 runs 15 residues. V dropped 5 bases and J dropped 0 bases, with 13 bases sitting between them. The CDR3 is CASSPRQEYQETQYF. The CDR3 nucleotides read TGTGCCAGCAGCCCCCGACAGGAGTACCAAGAGACCCAGTACTTC.

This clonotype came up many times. CDR3 DNA: TGTGCCAGCAGCCCCGGACTAGCGGGGGGGTACCAAGAGACCCAGTACTTC. It codes for CASSPGLAGGYQETQYF. The chain uses TRBV4-2 and TRBJ2-5; 15 bases are shared with TRBD2. With V trimmed by 4 bases and J by 0 bases, 3 bases remained unmatched. The CDR3 has 17 residues. Germline V gives CDR1 LGHNA, CDR2 YNFKEQ.

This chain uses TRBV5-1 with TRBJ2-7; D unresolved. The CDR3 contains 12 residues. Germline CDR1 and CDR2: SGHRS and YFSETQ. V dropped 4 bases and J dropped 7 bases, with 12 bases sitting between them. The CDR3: CASSTAGQEQYF. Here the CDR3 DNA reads TGCGCCAGCAGCACCGCTGGCCAAGAGCAGTACTTC.

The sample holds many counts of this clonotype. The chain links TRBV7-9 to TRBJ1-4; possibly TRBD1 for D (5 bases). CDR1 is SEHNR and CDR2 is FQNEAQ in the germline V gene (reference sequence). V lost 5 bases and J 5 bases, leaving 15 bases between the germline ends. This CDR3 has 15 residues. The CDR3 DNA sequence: TGTGCCAGCAGCAGTGGGGGGTCTGGGAATGAAAAACTGTTTTTT. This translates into CASSSGGSGNEKLFF.

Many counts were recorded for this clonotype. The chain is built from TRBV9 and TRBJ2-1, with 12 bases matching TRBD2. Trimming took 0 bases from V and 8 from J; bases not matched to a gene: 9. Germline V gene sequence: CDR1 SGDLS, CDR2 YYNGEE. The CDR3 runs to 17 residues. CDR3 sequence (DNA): TGTGCCAGCAGCGTAGGTTTGCTAGCGGGGGGGGAGGATGAGCAGTTCTTC. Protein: CASSVGLLAGGEDEQFF. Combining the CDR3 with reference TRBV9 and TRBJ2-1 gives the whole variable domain DSGVTQTPKHLITATGQRVTLRCSPRSGDLSVYWYQQSLDQGLQFLIQYYNGEERAKGNILERFSAQQFPDLHSELNLSSLELGDSALYFCASSVGLLAGGEDEQFFGPGTRLTVL.

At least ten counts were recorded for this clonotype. This CDR3 is CASSVSSGRGSGANVLTF. The CDR3 region has the DNA TGTGCCAGCAGCGTCTCCTCGGGGAGGGGATCTGGGGCCAACGTCCTGACTTTC. V is TRBV9 and J is TRBJ2-6; 7 bases fit TRBD2. Trimming removed 2 bases from V and 1 base from J; junction bases left unmatched: 9. In germline, CDR1 is SGDLS, CDR2 YYNGEE. This CDR3 is built from 18 residues.

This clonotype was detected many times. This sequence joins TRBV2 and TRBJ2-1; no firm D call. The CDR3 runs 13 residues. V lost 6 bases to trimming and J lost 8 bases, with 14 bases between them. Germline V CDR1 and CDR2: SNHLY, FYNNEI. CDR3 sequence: CASRAGPFDEQFF. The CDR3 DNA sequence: TGTGCCAGCAGGGCAGGCCCCTTCGATGAGCAGTTCTTC.

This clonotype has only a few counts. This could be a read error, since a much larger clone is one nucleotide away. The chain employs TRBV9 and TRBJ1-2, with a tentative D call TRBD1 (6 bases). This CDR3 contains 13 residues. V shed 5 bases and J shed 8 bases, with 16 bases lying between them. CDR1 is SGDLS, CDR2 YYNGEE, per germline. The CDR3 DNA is TGTGCCAGCAGTCCGGGAAAGGGGGAAGGCTACACCTTC. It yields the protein CASSPGKGEGYTF.

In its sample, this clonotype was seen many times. In DNA form, the CDR3 reads TGTGCCAGCAGTTTAAGGATGAGGGACACTGAAGCTTTCTTT. Translation gives CASSLRMRDTEAFF. V gene TRBV12-3 or TRBV12-4 combines with J gene TRBJ1-1; D unclear. Trimming pared 2 bases from V and 3 bases from J, leaving 10 bases between. This CDR3 contains 14 residues.

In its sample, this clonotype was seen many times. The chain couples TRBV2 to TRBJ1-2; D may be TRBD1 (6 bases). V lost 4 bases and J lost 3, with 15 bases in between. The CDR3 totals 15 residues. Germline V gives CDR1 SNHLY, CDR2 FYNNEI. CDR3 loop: CASSVERGAYYGYTF. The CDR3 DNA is TGTGCCAGCAGTGTGGAGAGGGGGGCTTACTATGGCTACACCTTC.

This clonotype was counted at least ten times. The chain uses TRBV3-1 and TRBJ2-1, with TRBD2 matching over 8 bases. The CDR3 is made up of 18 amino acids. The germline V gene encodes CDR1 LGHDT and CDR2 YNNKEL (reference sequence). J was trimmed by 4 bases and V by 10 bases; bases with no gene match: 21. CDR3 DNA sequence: TGTGCCACCGGCAATAGGACTAGCACGAAGCGAATGTACAATGAGCAGTTCTTC. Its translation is CATGNRTSTKRMYNEQFF.

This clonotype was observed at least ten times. The CDR3 region has the DNA TGTGCCAGCAGTGAACCGGGACAGGGGTACGAGCAGTACTTC. The encoded protein is CASSEPGQGYEQYF. The chain joins TRBV6-5 to TRBJ2-7, with 10 bases identical to TRBD1. This CDR3 region has 14 residues. CDR1 is MNHEY, CDR2 SVGAGI, per germline. V lost 5 bases to trimming and J lost 4 bases; unmatched junction nucleotides: 5.

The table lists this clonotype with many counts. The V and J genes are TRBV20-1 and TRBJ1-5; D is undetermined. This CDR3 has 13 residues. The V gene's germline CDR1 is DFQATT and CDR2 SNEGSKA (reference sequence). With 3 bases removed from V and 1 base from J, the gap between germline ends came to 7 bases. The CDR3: CSARALSNQPQHF. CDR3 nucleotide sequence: TGCAGTGCTAGGGCGTTAAGCAATCAGCCCCAGCATTTT.

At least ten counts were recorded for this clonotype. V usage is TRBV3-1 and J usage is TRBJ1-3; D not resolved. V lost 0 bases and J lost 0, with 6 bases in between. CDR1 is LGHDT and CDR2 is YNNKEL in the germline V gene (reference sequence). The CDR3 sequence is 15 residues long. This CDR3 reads CASSQDLLSGNTIYF. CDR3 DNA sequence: TGTGCCAGCAGCCAAGATCTACTCTCTGGAAACACCATATATTTT.

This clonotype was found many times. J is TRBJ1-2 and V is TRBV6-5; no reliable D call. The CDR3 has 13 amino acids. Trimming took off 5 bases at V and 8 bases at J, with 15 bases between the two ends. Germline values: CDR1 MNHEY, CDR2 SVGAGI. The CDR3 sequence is CASSPSQHGGYTF. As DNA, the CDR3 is TGTGCCAGCAGTCCCAGCCAGCACGGGGGCTACACCTTC.

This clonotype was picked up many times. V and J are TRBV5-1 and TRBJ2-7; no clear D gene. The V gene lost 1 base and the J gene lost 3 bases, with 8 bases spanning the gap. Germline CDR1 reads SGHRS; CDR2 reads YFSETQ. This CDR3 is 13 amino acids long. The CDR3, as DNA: TGCGCCAGCAGCTTGTCTACGATCTACGAGCAGTACTTC. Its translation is CASSLSTIYEQYF. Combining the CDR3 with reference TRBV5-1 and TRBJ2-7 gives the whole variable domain KAGVTQTPRYLIKTRGQQVTLSCSPISGHRSVSWYQQTPGQGLQFLFEYFSETQRNKGNFPGRFSGRQFSNSRSEMNVSTLELGDSALYLCASSLSTIYEQYFGPGTRLTVT.

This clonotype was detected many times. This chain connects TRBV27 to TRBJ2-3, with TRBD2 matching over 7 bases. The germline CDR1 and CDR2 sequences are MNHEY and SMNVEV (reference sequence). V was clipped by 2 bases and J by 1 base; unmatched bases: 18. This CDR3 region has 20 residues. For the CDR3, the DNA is TGTGCCAGCAGTTTAGCACCTAGCGGAAATATAGGCCGGGGCACAGATACGCAGTATTTT. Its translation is CASSLAPSGNIGRGTDTQYF.

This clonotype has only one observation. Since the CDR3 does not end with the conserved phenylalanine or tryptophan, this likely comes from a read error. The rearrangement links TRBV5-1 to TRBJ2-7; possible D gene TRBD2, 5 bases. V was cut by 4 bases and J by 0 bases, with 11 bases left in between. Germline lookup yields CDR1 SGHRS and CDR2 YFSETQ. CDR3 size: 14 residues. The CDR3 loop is CASSQDTSSYEQYI. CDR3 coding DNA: TGCGCCAGCAGCCAAGATACTAGCTCCTACGAGCAGTACATC.